Following are 20 T cell receptor beta chains from one sample sequenced in a study of T cells in Graves' hyperthyroidism and ophthalmopathy. From RNA transcripts, TCR beta CDR3 regions were amplified. Using the HTBI primer set, a first-round RT-PCR was run on the TCR CDR3. Each CDR3 protein gets one entry after TCRdb re-called the multiplex PCR reads with MiXCR. The data show about 640,000 distinct CDR3 sequences, roughly 46% seen once. Sequenced: peripheral blood or thyroid tissue (not recorded which). All receptors come from an adult man with Graves' disease, either hyperthyroidism or ophthalmopathy (not recorded which).

This clonotype showed up just a few times. CDR3 sequence reads: CASSTEGGAGEKLFF. DNA for the CDR3: TGTGCCAGCAGCACAGAGGGGGGGGCTGGTGAAAAACTGTTTTTT. The chain couples TRBV6-5 to TRBJ1-4, with a weak D call TRBD1 (6 bases). V was cut by 6 bases and J by 7 bases, with 18 bases left in between. Per the germline V gene, CDR1 is MNHEY and CDR2 is SVGAGI. This CDR3 has 15 amino acids.

V gene TRBV29-1 combines with J gene TRBJ1-3; tentatively, D is TRBD1 (5 bases). This CDR3 comprises 15 residues. Germline V gene data show CDR1 as SQVTM and CDR2 as ANQGSEA. V gave up 3 bases and J gave up 8 bases, with 20 bases separating them. The CDR3 DNA reads as TGCAGCGTTGATCCCAGGCAGGGATATGGCTACACCATATATTTT. Protein sequence: CSVDPRQGYGYTIYF.

About this clonotype: The CDR3 ends on some other residue instead of the conserved phenylalanine or tryptophan, so this is likely a read error. The DNA is omitted, as the CDR3 cannot be located on it reliably, and the CDR3 follows TCRdb's listing. This rearrangement joins TRBV5-1 to TRBJ1-1. With termini counted, the CDR3 has 15 amino acids. The germline CDR1 and CDR2 sequences are SGHRS and YFSETQ. The CDR3 is CASSLDGRPNTEAFL.

The J gene is TRBJ1-2, the V gene TRBV25-1; a possible D gene is TRBD1 (5 bases). The CDR3 length is 13 residues. The germline CDR1 and CDR2 sequences are MGHDK and SYGVNS. V was cut by 6 bases and J by 7 bases, with 15 bases left in between. CDR3 region: CASSPPQGSGYTF. CDR3 in DNA: TGTGCCAGCAGCCCCCCCCAGGGAAGTGGCTACACCTTC.

V gene TRBV9 combines with J gene TRBJ1-2; D may be TRBD1 (6 bases). V lost 3 bases and J 3 bases, leaving 15 bases between the germline ends. This CDR3 region has 15 residues. CDR1 is SGDLS, CDR2 YYNGEE, per germline. The CDR3 loop is CASSAGGQKYYGYTF. CDR3 DNA: TGTGCCAGCAGCGCAGGAGGACAGAAATACTATGGCTACACCTTC.

This clonotype has ten or more counts. The V gene is TRBV7-9, the J gene TRBJ2-7; no clear D. V lost 5 bases, J lost 2 bases, and 13 bases lay in between. From germline, CDR1 is SEHNR and CDR2 FQNEAQ (reference sequence). The CDR3 covers 14 residues. The CDR3, as DNA: TGTGCCAGCAGCCGATACGGACCCACCTACGAGCAGTACTTC. Translating it yields CASSRYGPTYEQYF.

The chain uses TRBV11-2 and TRBJ1-6; maybe TRBD1 (5 bases). V was clipped by 3 bases and J by 11 bases, with 20 bases between them. Germline V gene lookup returns CDR1 SGHAT and CDR2 FQNNGV. The CDR3 is 16 amino acids. CDR3 amino acids: CASSFEGGAGSPPLHF. DNA of the CDR3: TGTGCCAGCAGCTTTGAGGGAGGGGCAGGGTCCCCACCCCTCCACTTT.

The sample holds a few counts of this clonotype. The chain recombines TRBV20-1 with TRBJ2-5; the D gene is possibly TRBD2 (7 bases). CDR3 size: 14 residues. The V end lost 5 bases, the J end lost 2 bases, and 15 bases lay between the germline ends. CDR1 DFQATT and CDR2 SNEGSKA come from the germline V gene (reference sequence). CDR3 bases: TGCAGTGCTGAGGGGGGGCGTCGACAAGAGACCCAGTACTTC. This gives the protein CSAEGGRRQETQYF.

The table lists this clonotype with many counts. The chain combines TRBV19 with TRBJ2-5, with D tentatively TRBD2 (6 bases). This CDR3 comprises 15 residues. The V and J ends lost 5 bases and 7 bases respectively, with 20 bases between them. Germline V gene data show CDR1 as LNHDA and CDR2 as SQIVND (reference sequence). The CDR3 protein is CASSPTPRGSGTQYF. The CDR3 DNA follows: TGTGCCAGTAGTCCGACCCCTCGGGGGAGCGGGACCCAGTACTTC.

A few counts support this clonotype. The gene calls are TRBV11-2 and TRBJ2-7; D is possibly TRBD2 (7 bases). V lost 5 bases, J lost 0 bases, and 20 bases lay in between. CDR1 is SGHAT and CDR2 is FQNNGV in the germline V gene. This CDR3 comprises 17 residues. In nucleotides, the CDR3 is TGTGCCAGCAGCCTCCCCGGGGGCGGGAGTGACTCCTACGAGCAGTACTTC. Its translation is CASSLPGGGSDSYEQYF.

This clonotype was observed a handful of times. The chain is built from TRBV12-3 or TRBV12-4 and TRBJ1-2, with 8 bases matching TRBD1. V lost 5 bases and J lost 3; bases outside the gene matches: 8. The CDR3 totals 15 residues. In DNA, the CDR3 is TGTGCCAGCAGTCCCGACAGGGGTTTGGACTATGGCTACACCTTC. This encodes CASSPDRGLDYGYTF.

The rearrangement links TRBV6-1 to TRBJ1-1; D is possibly TRBD1 (6 bases). Germline V lookup: CDR1 MNHNS, CDR2 SASEGT. The CDR3 is made up of 16 amino acids. The V end lost 7 bases, the J end lost 3 bases, and 21 bases lay between the germline ends. DNA of the CDR3: TGTGCCAGCATGGGGGGGCGGGGGACATTCTACACTGAAGCTTTCTTT. Its translation is CASMGGRGTFYTEAFF.

V is TRBV2 and J is TRBJ1-5; 11 positions agree with TRBD1. V shed 3 bases, J shed 6 bases, and the junction held 4 bases outside the gene matches. From germline, CDR1 is SNHLY and CDR2 FYNNEI. The CDR3 totals 15 residues. Here the CDR3 reads CASSEGQGETQPQHF. The CDR3 DNA is TGTGCCAGCAGTGAGGGACAGGGGGAGACTCAGCCCCAGCATTTT. Looking up the rest from reference TRBV2 and TRBJ1-5 gives the full variable domain: EPEVTQTPSHQVTQMGQEVILRCVPISNHLYFYWYRQILGQKVEFLVSFYNNEISEKSEIFDDQFSVERPDGSNFTLKIRSTKLEDSAMYFCASSEGQGETQPQHFGDGTRLSIL.

This clonotype was counted a few times. The V and J genes are TRBV7-9 and TRBJ1-6; D not resolved. Deletions cut 1 base from V and 7 bases from J, with 17 bases between. Germline V gene lookup returns CDR1 SEHNR and CDR2 FQNEAQ (reference sequence). The CDR3 has 17 amino acids. In DNA form, the CDR3 reads TGTGCCAGCAGCTTAGTAGGTGGAGCGCCCCGAAATTCACCCCTCCACTTT. It specifies CASSLVGGAPRNSPLHF.

The sample holds many counts of this clonotype. The chain's CDR3 is CASSEQGVGPEAFF. The CDR3 nucleotides are TGTGCCAGCAGCGAACAGGGCGTGGGACCTGAAGCTTTCTTT. The chain is built from TRBV7-9 and TRBJ1-1; a weak D match, TRBD1 (6 bases). V lost 5 bases and J 6 bases, leaving 16 bases between the germline ends. The CDR3 length is 14 residues. From germline, CDR1 is SEHNR and CDR2 FQNEAQ (reference sequence). Variable domain in full (rest from reference TRBV7-9 and TRBJ1-1): DTGVSQNPRHKITKRGQNVTFRCDPISEHNRLYWYRQTLGQGPEFLTYFQNEAQLEKSRLLSDRFSAERPKGSFSTLEIQRTEQGDSAMYLCASSEQGVGPEAFFGQGTRLTVV.

The rearrangement joins TRBV20-1 to TRBJ2-5, with a possible D match to TRBD1 (5 bases). This CDR3 region has 13 residues. V was trimmed by 4 bases and J by 6 bases, leaving 15 bases between them. CDR1 and CDR2 from the germline V gene are DFQATT and SNEGSKA (reference sequence). CDR3 amino acids: CSATAQGSKTQYF. In DNA, the CDR3 is TGCAGTGCTACTGCCCAGGGTTCGAAGACCCAGTACTTC.

Points on this clonotype: Germline and junction disagree at one end, which may indicate a read error. The CDR3 protein is CAISYSRGVEQYF. In DNA, the CDR3 is TGTGCCATCAGTTACTCGCGGGGGGTCGAGCAGTACTTC. The chain is built from TRBV6-5 and TRBJ2-7; the match to TRBD2 covers 8 bases. The CDR3 loop spans 13 amino acids. CDR1 MNHEY and CDR2 SVGAGI come from the germline V gene.

The chain has TRBV2 and TRBJ2-7; no reliable D call. The CDR3 extends over 14 amino acids. V gave up 1 base and J gave up 4 bases, with 11 bases separating them. Germline loops: CDR1 SNHLY, CDR2 FYNNEI. CDR3 protein: CASSEEGRPYEQYF. CDR3 coding DNA: TGTGCCAGCAGTGAAGAGGGTCGGCCGTACGAGCAGTACTTC.

In this sample, this clonotype turned up once. The rearrangement uses TRBV6-6 and TRBJ1-3; the match to TRBD1 covers 8 bases. CDR1 and CDR2 (germline): MNHNY, SVGAGI (reference sequence). V trimming: 7 bases; J trimming: 4 bases; junction bases outside the gene matches: 9. The CDR3 is 15 residues long. The CDR3 spells CASTQGARAGNTIYF. For the CDR3, the DNA is TGTGCCAGCACCCAGGGGGCGAGGGCCGGAAACACCATATATTTT.

The CDR3 DNA reads TGTGCCAGCAGCCCTCCGGAGGGATTCGGTGAGACCCAGTACTTC. It specifies CASSPPEGFGETQYF. The chain uses TRBV7-9 and TRBJ2-5; a weak D match, TRBD2 (6 bases). Looked up from germline, CDR1 is SEHNR and CDR2 is FQNEAQ (reference sequence). This CDR3 region has 15 residues. Trimming pared 5 bases from V and 5 bases from J, leaving 18 bases between. The full variable domain, completed using reference TRBV7-9 and TRBJ2-5, is DTGVSQNPRHKITKRGQNVTFRCDPISEHNRLYWYRQTLGQGPEFLTYFQNEAQLEKSRLLSDRFSAERPKGSFSTLEIQRTEQGDSAMYLCASSPPEGFGETQYFGPGTRLLVL.